This is a list of T cell receptor beta chains from one sample in a study of T cell repertoires in cytomegalovirus infection. These receptors' antigens are unknown. Each CDR3 protein gets one entry after TCRdb re-called the reads with MiXCR. Of approximately 500,000 distinct CDR3 sequences listed, more than 30% are singletons. The specimen comprised cultured PBMCs, sampled from culture after CMV antigen stimulation. These receptors originate from a human donor in good health (CMV status not recorded). Some clones in this sample may be carry-over from other donors' samples. The CDR3 runs from the conserved cysteine through the conserved F or W.

CDR3aa,j_gene,v_gene
CASSLGGQGRTYGYTF,TRBJ1-2,TRBV7-2
CASSLVGTRGRNEQFF,TRBJ2-1,TRBV7-2
CASSPYPGAKNIQYF,TRBJ2-4,TRBV7-9
CASNTPTGGSSPLHF,TRBJ1-6,TRBV28
CASSPKSGTRYNEQFF,TRBJ2-1,TRBV7-6
CASSPTDRVYGTEAFF,TRBJ1-1,TRBV18
CASSFGSTNTGELFF,TRBJ2-2,TRBV7-9
CASSLSRQGQGETQYF,TRBJ2-5,TRBV19
CASSLLRGYTDTQYF,TRBJ2-3,TRBV6-1
CASSLSRGSYNEQFF,TRBJ2-1,TRBV27
CASSLAEGDSNQPQHF,TRBJ1-5,TRBV7-6
CASSYRQNTGELFF,TRBJ2-2,TRBV6-2/TRBV6-3
CASSLNPTIAGELFF,TRBJ2-2,TRBV5-6
CASSFPMGTEAFF,TRBJ1-1,TRBV7-8
CATSDFTKQETQYF,TRBJ2-5,TRBV24-1
CASRGMNTEAFF,TRBJ1-1,TRBV4-1
CASSLPGLGEAFF,TRBJ1-1,TRBV28
CASSYYSPRSYNEQFF,TRBJ2-1,TRBV6-8